These 16 T cell receptor beta chains were sequenced from one sample in a study of blood T cells in healthy people across ages. Sample-barcoded 5' priming and a J-beta primer mix drove a second PCR of about 6 to 12 cycles. TCRdb ran MiXCR on the 5' RACE reads and lists one entry per CDR3 protein. The sample has 1.4 million to 1.5 million distinct CDR3 sequences; 42% are singletons. Sequenced material: blood. The receptors shown here come from a woman under 30 in good health.

This clonotype was detected only a few times. The gene calls are TRBV4-1 and TRBJ1-1; D possibly corresponds to TRBD1 (5 bases). The CDR3 has 18 residues. The germline gives CDR1 MGHRA, CDR2 YSYEKL. The ends were cut back, 1 base at V and 5 bases at J, with 23 bases in the middle. CDR3 loop: CASSQASVAGGSGTEAFF. As DNA, the CDR3 is TGCGCCAGCAGCCAAGCTTCGGTGGCGGGGGGATCCGGGACTGAAGCTTTCTTT.

The chain carries TRBV7-2 and TRBJ2-4, with D maybe TRBD2 (5 bases). This CDR3 contains 13 residues. V was pared by 2 bases and J by 13 bases, with 15 bases between. Looked up from germline, CDR1 is SGHTA and CDR2 is FQGNSA. The CDR3 DNA reads as TGTGCCAGCAGCTTATACGTGGGGTGGGAGCAGTACTTC. This codes for CASSLYVGWEQYF.

This clonotype was seen a few times. The rearrangement uses TRBV11-2 and TRBJ2-3; the D call may be TRBD1 or TRBD2 (6 bases each). The CDR3 has 14 amino acids. V dropped 7 bases and J dropped 2 bases, with 13 bases sitting between them. The germline gives CDR1 SGHAT, CDR2 FQNNGV. DNA of the CDR3: TGTGCCAGCACAGCTACGGGGGCCACAGATACGCAGTATTTT. Its translation: CASTATGATDTQYF.

This clonotype was counted between two and nine times. This rearrangement joins TRBV7-9 to TRBJ2-1; tentatively, D is TRBD1 (5 bases). The CDR3 consists of 14 residues. V was shortened by 0 bases and J by 5 bases, with 8 bases between the two germline ends. Germline CDR1 SEHNR, CDR2 FQNEAQ (reference sequence). The CDR3 DNA reads as TGTGCCAGCAGCTTAGCGACAGCACACAATGAGCAGTTCTTC. This gives the protein CASSLATAHNEQFF.

On this clonotype: This may stem from a read error, because a much larger clone lies one nucleotide away. This chain links TRBV5-1 with TRBJ2-2; D unresolved. Trimming took 1 base from V and 0 from J, leaving 10 bases between them. CDR3 length: 16 amino acids. Germline values: CDR1 SGHRS, CDR2 YFSETQ. CDR3 coding DNA: TGCGCCAGCAGCTTGAAGACTGGCCCGAACACCGGGGAGCTGTTTTTT. This gives the protein CASSLKTGPNTGELFF. The full variable domain, rest sourced from reference TRBV5-1 and TRBJ2-2, is KAGVTQTPRYLIKTRGQQVTLSCSPISGHRSVSWYQQTPGQGLQFLFEYFSETQRNKGNFPGRFSGRQFSNSRSEMNVSTLELGDSALYLCASSLKTGPNTGELFFGEGSRLTVL.

The chain links TRBV4-2 to TRBJ2-1; TRBD2 matches at 13 bases. V lost 8 bases and J lost 6; bases outside the gene matches: 7. The germline V gene encodes CDR1 LGHNA and CDR2 YNFKEQ. This CDR3 is built from 15 residues. CDR3 DNA sequence: TGTGCCAGCGGACCCGGGACTAGCGGGACCAATGAGCAGTTCTTC. The encoded protein is CASGPGTSGTNEQFF.

V is TRBV5-1 and J is TRBJ2-5, with TRBD2 identical over 10 bases. The CDR3 covers 16 residues. CDR1 is SGHRS and CDR2 is YFSETQ in the germline V gene. Germline trimming cut 0 bases from V and 11 bases from J; bases unmatched to any gene: 13. In nucleotides, the CDR3 is TGCGCCAGCAGCTTGGGAGCCACTAGCGGGGAGAATGAGCAGTACTTC. Protein sequence: CASSLGATSGENEQYF.

This clonotype appeared a few times. The chain recombines TRBV12-3 or TRBV12-4 with TRBJ1-1, with TRBD1 matching over 8 bases. This CDR3 is 14 amino acids long. V dropped 4 bases and J dropped 10; count of bases not matched to a gene: 11. CDR3 nucleotide sequence: TGTGCCAGCAGTTACCGAGGACAGGGTGGGGGAGCTTTCTTT. Its protein product is CASSYRGQGGGAFF.

The chain has TRBV6-5 and TRBJ2-1; 16 nucleotides align to TRBD2. This CDR3 region has 15 residues. CDR1 MNHEY and CDR2 SVGAGI come from the germline V gene. V shed 8 bases, J shed 7 bases, and the junction held 5 bases outside the gene matches. The CDR3 here is CASLGLAGGWNEQFF. CDR3 nucleotides: TGTGCCAGCCTGGGACTAGCGGGAGGGTGGAATGAGCAGTTCTTC.

The rearrangement uses TRBV20-1 and TRBJ2-7, with 11 bases fitting TRBD2. This CDR3 has 14 residues. The junction had 6 bases not matched to a gene; V was cut back by 6 bases and J by 2 bases. CDR1 is DFQATT, CDR2 SNEGSKA, per germline (reference sequence). CDR3 in DNA: TGCAGTGCGAGAACGGGACTAGCGGCCTACGAGCAGTACTTC. It yields the protein CSARTGLAAYEQYF.

The sample holds a few counts of this clonotype. The chain uses TRBV5-4 and TRBJ2-3; the match to TRBD2 covers 8 bases. The CDR3 is made up of 15 amino acids. Germline-derived CDR1 and CDR2 are SGHNT and YYREEE (reference sequence). The trim removed 4 bases at V and 6 bases at J, leaving 10 bases unmatched. The chain's CDR3 is CASSALSGGSDTQYF. The CDR3 nucleotides are TGTGCCAGCAGCGCCCTAAGCGGGGGTTCTGATACGCAGTATTTT.

This clonotype was detected only a few times. This chain joins TRBV11-2 and TRBJ2-2; 8 bases line up with TRBD1. The germline V gene encodes CDR1 SGHAT and CDR2 FQNNGV. The junction had 7 bases not matched to a gene; V was cut back by 2 bases and J by 2 bases. CDR3 length equals 17 residues. CDR3 loop: CASSLRRGQVNTGELFF. The CDR3 region has the DNA TGTGCCAGCAGCTTAAGGAGGGGACAGGTCAACACCGGGGAGCTGTTTTTT.

This clonotype was detected a few times. The chain has TRBV6-1 and TRBJ2-3; 7 bases align to TRBD2. This CDR3 contains 16 residues. Germline CDR1 MNHNS, CDR2 SASEGT. J was trimmed by 0 bases and V by 6 bases; bases with no gene match: 9. The CDR3 region is CASRGGTAASTDTQYF. For the CDR3, the DNA is TGTGCCAGCAGGGGGGGGACCGCGGCTAGCACAGATACGCAGTATTTT.

The CDR3 here is CATSKPMGETQYF. The DNA for the CDR3 is TGTGCCACCAGCAAACCCATGGGGGAGACCCAGTACTTC. The chain is built from TRBV15 and TRBJ2-5; D gene uncertain. From germline, CDR1 is LNHNV and CDR2 YYDKDF (reference sequence). V was pared by 4 bases and J by 5 bases, with 11 bases between. This CDR3 is 13 amino acids long.

J is TRBJ2-2 and V is TRBV20-1; TRBD2 aligns across 7 bases. Trimming removed 2 bases from V and 3 bases from J; junction bases left unmatched: 6. CDR1 DFQATT and CDR2 SNEGSKA come from the germline V gene (reference sequence). CDR3 length: 15 residues. The DNA for the CDR3 is TGCAGTGCTAGAAAGCTAGCGGACTACACCGGGGAGCTGTTTTTT. It encodes CSARKLADYTGELFF.

As concerns this clonotype: A read error is possible here, since a much larger clone lies one base away. The chain recombines TRBV28 with TRBJ2-5; 9 nucleotides align to TRBD1. The end of the DNA is better explained by TRBJ2-7, so the J call may be wrong. CDR3 length: 15 amino acids. Germline V CDR1 and CDR2: MDHEN, SYDVKM. CDR3: CASSPGTGNSCEQYF. The CDR3 bases are TGTGCCAGCAGTCCCGGGACAGGGAACTCCTGCGAGCAGTACTTC.